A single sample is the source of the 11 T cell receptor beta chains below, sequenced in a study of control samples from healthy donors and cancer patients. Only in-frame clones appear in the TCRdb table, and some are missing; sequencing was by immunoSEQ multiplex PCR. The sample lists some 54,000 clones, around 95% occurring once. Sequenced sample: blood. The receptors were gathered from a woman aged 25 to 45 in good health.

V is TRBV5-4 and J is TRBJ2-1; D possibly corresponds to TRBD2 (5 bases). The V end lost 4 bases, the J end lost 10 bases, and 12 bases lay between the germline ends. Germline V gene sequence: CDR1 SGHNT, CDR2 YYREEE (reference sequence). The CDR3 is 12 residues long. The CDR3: CASSPWRAEQFF. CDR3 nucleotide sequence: TGTGCCAGCAGCCCCTGGCGGGCGGAGCAGTTCTTC.

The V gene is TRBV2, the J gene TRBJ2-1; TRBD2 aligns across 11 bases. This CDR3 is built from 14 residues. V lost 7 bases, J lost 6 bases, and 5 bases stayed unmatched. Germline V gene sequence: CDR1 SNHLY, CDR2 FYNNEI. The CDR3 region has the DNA TGTGCCAGCACGCTGACTAGCGGGATCAATGAGCAGTTCTTC. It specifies CASTLTSGINEQFF.

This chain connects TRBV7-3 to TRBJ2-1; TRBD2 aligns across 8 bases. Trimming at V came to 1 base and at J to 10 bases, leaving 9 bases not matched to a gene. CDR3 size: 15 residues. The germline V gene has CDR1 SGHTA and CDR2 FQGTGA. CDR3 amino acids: CASSLRPSGQGEQFF. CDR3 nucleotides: TGTGCCAGCAGCTTAAGGCCTAGCGGGCAGGGGGAGCAGTTCTTC.

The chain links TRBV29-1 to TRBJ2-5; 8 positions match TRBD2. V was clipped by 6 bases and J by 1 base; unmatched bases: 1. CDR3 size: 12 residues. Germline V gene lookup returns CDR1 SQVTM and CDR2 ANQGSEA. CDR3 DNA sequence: TGCAGCGTAAGCGGGGGCCAAGAGACCCAGTACTTC. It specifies CSVSGGQETQYF.

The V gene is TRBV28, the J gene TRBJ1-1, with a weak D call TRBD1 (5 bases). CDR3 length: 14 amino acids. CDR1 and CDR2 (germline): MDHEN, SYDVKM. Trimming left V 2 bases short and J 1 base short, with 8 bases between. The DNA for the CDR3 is TGTGCCAGCAGTTTACAGGGAAAGAACACTGAAGCTTTCTTT. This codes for CASSLQGKNTEAFF.

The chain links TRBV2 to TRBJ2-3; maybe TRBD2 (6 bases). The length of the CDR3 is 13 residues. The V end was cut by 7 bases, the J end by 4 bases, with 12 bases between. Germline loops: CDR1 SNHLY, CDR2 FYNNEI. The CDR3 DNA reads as TGTGCCAGCACCGCGGAGGGCCCAGATACGCAGTATTTT. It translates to CASTAEGPDTQYF.

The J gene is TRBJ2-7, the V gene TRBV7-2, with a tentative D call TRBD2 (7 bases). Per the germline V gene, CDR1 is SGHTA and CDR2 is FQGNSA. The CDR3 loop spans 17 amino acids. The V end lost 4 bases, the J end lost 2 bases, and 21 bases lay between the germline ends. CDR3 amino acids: CASSSTLGGGVAYEQYF. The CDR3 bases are TGTGCCAGCAGCTCGACCTTAGGGGGAGGGGTAGCCTACGAGCAGTACTTC.

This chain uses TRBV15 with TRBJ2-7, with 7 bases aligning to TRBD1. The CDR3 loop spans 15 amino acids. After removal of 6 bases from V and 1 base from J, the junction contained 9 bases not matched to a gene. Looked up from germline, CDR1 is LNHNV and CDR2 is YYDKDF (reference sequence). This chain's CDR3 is CATRDGRQGSYEQYF. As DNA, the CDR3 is TGTGCCACCAGAGATGGGCGACAGGGATCCTACGAGCAGTACTTC. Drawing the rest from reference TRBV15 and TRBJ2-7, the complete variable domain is DAMVIQNPRYQVTQFGKPVTLSCSQTLNHNVMYWYQQKSSQAPKLLFHYYDKDFNNEADTPDNFQSRRPNTSFCFLDIRSPGLGDTAMYLCATRDGRQGSYEQYFGPGTRLTVT.

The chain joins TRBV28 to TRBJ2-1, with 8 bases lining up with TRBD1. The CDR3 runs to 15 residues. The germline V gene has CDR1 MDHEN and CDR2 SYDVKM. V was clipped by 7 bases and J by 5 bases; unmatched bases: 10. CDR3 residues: CASNPVGTGNNEQFF. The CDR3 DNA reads TGTGCCAGCAACCCCGTCGGGACAGGTAACAATGAGCAGTTCTTC.

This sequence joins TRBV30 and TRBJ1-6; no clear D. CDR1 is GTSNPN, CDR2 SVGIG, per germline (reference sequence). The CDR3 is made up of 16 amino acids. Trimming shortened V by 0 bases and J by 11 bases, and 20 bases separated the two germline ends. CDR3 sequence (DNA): TGTGCCTGGAGTGTACCCCGGTACCAACGCCATCCACCCCTCCACTTT. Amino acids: CAWSVPRYQRHPPLHF.

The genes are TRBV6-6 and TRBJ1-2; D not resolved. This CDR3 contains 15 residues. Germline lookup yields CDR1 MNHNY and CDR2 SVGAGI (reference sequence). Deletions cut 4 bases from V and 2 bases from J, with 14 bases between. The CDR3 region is CASSSQDGRNYGYTF. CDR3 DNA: TGTGCCAGCAGTTCCCAGGACGGTCGAAACTATGGCTACACCTTC.